This T cell receptor beta chain appears in the sequencing data of a study of cytotoxic CD8 clonotypes in ibrutinib-treated CLL. A remark on this clone: The target antigen is unknown.

Cryopreserved PBMCs provided about 2 micrograms of genomic DNA for the TCR beta libraries. Broader study findings: Lymph node repertoires were not studied, and sampling times were unmatched. Elevated clonality accompanied ibrutinib response, with a return toward baseline values at progression.

Depths of 1 in 200,000 to 1 in 1 million T cells were the sequencing target. The method was immunoSEQ multiplex PCR; TCRdb's version includes in-frame clones alone and lacks a portion of them. The sample contains approximately 45,000 clones, about 70% of which appear only once. This sequence originates from a human donor with chronic lymphocytic leukemia. The material sequenced was PBMCs, taken after 12 months of ibrutinib treatment.

CDR3 region: CASRATDRGREKLFF. The CDR3 region has the DNA TGTGCCAGCAGAGCCACGGACAGGGGGCGCGAAAAACTGTTTTTT. V usage is TRBV6-5 and J usage is TRBJ1-4; 11 bases align to TRBD1. Losses at the gene ends were 6 bases for V and 8 bases for J; bases not matched to a gene: 8. This CDR3 is built from 15 residues. Per the germline V gene, CDR1 is MNHEY and CDR2 is SVGAGI.